This T cell receptor (beta chain) is from a study of blood T cell repertoires in COVID-19. Study-level information: The cDNA or gDNA used as material had been derived from T cells, B-cell-depleted T cells, or PBMCs.

Between the trimmed V and J ends, which lost 0 bases and 1 base, there was a span of 10 bases. Looked up from germline, CDR1 is SGDLS and CDR2 is YYNGEE. This CDR3 region has 15 residues. In the authors' methods: Amplification of reference gene primers provided the estimated nucleated cell counts. Repertoires were generated with immunoSEQ multiplex PCR, while TCRdb's copy carries only in-frame clones and drops some. V and J calls and clone size are as listed in that table; D and trimming were resolved from the DNA. The sample shows about 330,000 clones, 70% to 90% of them seen only once. In terms of age and location, participants ranged from roughly 18 to 100 years and lived in about two dozen US areas. Participant-given clinical history determined each cohort assignment.

The chain employs TRBV9 and TRBJ1-2; D is unclear. The receptor was isolated from a woman aged 25 to 39 who had recovered from COVID-19. The sequenced material came from PBMCs or T cells enriched from blood (not recorded which). The DNA for the CDR3 is TGTGCCAGCAGCGTAGCTTTTTCACTTAACTATGGCTACACCTTC. As protein: CASSVAFSLNYGYTF.